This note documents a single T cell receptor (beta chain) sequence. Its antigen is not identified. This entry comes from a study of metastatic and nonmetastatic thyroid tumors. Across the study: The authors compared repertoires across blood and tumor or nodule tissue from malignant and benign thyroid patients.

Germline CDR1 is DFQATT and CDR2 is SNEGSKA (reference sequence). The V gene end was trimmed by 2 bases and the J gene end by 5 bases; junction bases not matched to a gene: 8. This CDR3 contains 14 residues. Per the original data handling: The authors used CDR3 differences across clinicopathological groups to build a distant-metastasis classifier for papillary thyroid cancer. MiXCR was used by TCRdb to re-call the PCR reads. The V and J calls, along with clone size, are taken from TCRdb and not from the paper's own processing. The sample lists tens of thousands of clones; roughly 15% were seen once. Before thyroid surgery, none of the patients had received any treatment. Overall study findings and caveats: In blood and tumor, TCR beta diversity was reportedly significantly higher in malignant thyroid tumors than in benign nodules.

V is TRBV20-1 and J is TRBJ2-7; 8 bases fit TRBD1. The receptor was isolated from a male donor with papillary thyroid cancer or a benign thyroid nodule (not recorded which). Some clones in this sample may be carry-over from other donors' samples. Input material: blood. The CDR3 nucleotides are TGCAGTGCTAGACAAACAGGGGGTCGGGACGAGCAGTACTTC. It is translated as CSARQTGGRDEQYF.